The rows below give T cell receptor beta chains drawn from one sample of a study of cytomegalovirus exposure and HLA in healthy donors. Produced via immunoSEQ multiplex PCR; TCRdb's table is partial and in-frame only. Here the sample spans about 130,000 clones, about 81% being singletons. The specimen sequenced was PBMCs. These receptors were taken from a woman aged 25 to 45 in good health and CMV-seronegative. Both conserved end residues are part of each CDR3. Each record gives: CDR3 DNA, CDR3 protein, J gene, D gene, clone size, V gene. D genes are given only for firm matches. Clone size is given for some rows only: seen once, a few or many times, or a class if the clone is expanded.

DNA: TGTGCCAGCTCACCAGTGGCGGGGGGGCGGGATGAGCAGTTCTTC
CDR3: CASSPVAGGRDEQFF
J: TRBJ2-1
D: TRBD2
size: NA
V: TRBV18

DNA: TGTGCCAGCAGTGAAGGGTACAGGGCCGACTTTAACTATGGCTACACCTTC
CDR3: CASSEGYRADFNYGYTF
J: TRBJ1-2
D: NA
size: NA
V: TRBV6-1

DNA: TGTGCCAGCAGCTGGCGAGCGGGAGAGTACAATGAGCAGTTCTTC
CDR3: CASSWRAGEYNEQFF
J: TRBJ2-1
D: TRBD2
size: NA
V: TRBV7-3

DNA: TGCGCCAGCAGCCCGGGAGGGGGGCACGATGAGCAGTTCTTC
CDR3: CASSPGGGHDEQFF
J: TRBJ2-1
D: TRBD2
size: NA
V: TRBV5-1

DNA: TGTGCCACCAGCAGAGATCGCGGGGGTGAGCAGTTCTTC
CDR3: CATSRDRGGEQFF
J: TRBJ2-1
D: TRBD2
size: NA
V: TRBV15

DNA: TGCGCCAGCAGCCAAGATCTGGCTAGCGAGGCCCCCATACCCCCTCCCAATGAGCAGTTCTTC
CDR3: CASSQDLASEAPIPPPNEQFF
J: TRBJ2-1
D: NA
size: NA
V: TRBV4-3

DNA: TGTGCCAGCAGCCCCTCGACAGGGGCCTACGAGCAGTACTTC
CDR3: CASSPSTGAYEQYF
J: TRBJ2-7
D: TRBD1
size: NA
V: TRBV9

DNA: TGTGCCAGCAGCGCAAGATTCCCGCCGGATGAAAAACTGTTTTTT
CDR3: CASSARFPPDEKLFF
J: TRBJ1-4
D: NA
size: NA
V: TRBV11-1

DNA: TGTGCCAGCAGTCGGAGGACTTACAATGAGCAGTTCTTC
CDR3: CASSRRTYNEQFF
J: TRBJ2-1
D: NA
size: NA
V: TRBV5-4

DNA: TGTGCCAGCAGTTTACGACAGGGGGGGTCAGATACGCAGTATTTT
CDR3: CASSLRQGGSDTQYF
J: TRBJ2-3
D: TRBD1
size: NA
V: TRBV27

DNA: TGCGCCAGCAGCCTATACGACTCGGGGTTTAGCGGCTACACCTTC
CDR3: CASSLYDSGFSGYTF
J: TRBJ1-2
D: NA
size: NA
V: TRBV5-1

DNA: TGTGCCAGCTTCACGGGGGGATCCTACAATGAGCAGTTCTTC
CDR3: CASFTGGSYNEQFF
J: TRBJ2-1
D: TRBD2
size: NA
V: TRBV6-6

DNA: TGTGCCTGGAGTGTGGGGCTCCGGGCAGATACGCAGTATTTT
CDR3: CAWSVGLRADTQYF
J: TRBJ2-3
D: NA
size: NA
V: TRBV30

DNA: TGTGCCACCAGGACTAGCACGGATTCGCAGTATTTT
CDR3: CATRTSTDSQYF
J: TRBJ2-3
D: TRBD2
size: NA
V: TRBV6-1

DNA: TGTGCCAGCAGCAACCTAGCGGGAGGATTGAACACCGGGGAGCTGTTTTTT
CDR3: CASSNLAGGLNTGELFF
J: TRBJ2-2
D: TRBD2
size: NA
V: TRBV11-2

DNA: TGTGCCAGCAGCTGGACAGCCATCGGAGACTACGAGCAGTACTTC
CDR3: CASSWTAIGDYEQYF
J: TRBJ2-7
D: NA
size: once
V: TRBV7-9

DNA: TGCAGCGTTGTACTAGCGGGATCGAGCACCGGGGAGCTGTTTTTT
CDR3: CSVVLAGSSTGELFF
J: TRBJ2-2
D: TRBD2
size: NA
V: TRBV29-1

DNA: TGTGCCAGCAGCCCAACCTACAGTGCCCAGAAGACCCAGTACTTC
CDR3: CASSPTYSAQKTQYF
J: TRBJ2-5
D: NA
size: NA
V: TRBV27

DNA: TGCGCCAGCAGCCAAGAGGGACAGAGACAAGAGACCCAGTACTTC
CDR3: CASSQEGQRQETQYF
J: TRBJ2-5
D: TRBD1
size: NA
V: TRBV4-1

DNA: TGTGCCAGCTCACCGACAGGGGGCGCAGGCGGCACTGAAGCTTTCTTT
CDR3: CASSPTGGAGGTEAFF
J: TRBJ1-1
D: TRBD1
size: NA
V: TRBV18

DNA: TGTGCCAGCATTGCACAGGGCCCTCCCTACGAGCAGTACTTC
CDR3: CASIAQGPPYEQYF
J: TRBJ2-7
D: NA
size: NA
V: TRBV28

DNA: TGTGCCAGCAGCTTAGGAGAGGGAGGGGATGAGCAGTTCTTC
CDR3: CASSLGEGGDEQFF
J: TRBJ2-1
D: TRBD2
size: NA
V: TRBV7-6

DNA: TGCGCCAGCAGCTCCAGCAGGGGGTGGCATGAGCAGTTCTTC
CDR3: CASSSSRGWHEQFF
J: TRBJ2-1
D: TRBD1
size: NA
V: TRBV4-1

DNA: TGTGCTAGTGGAAACGGGAGCACTGAGCAGTTCTTC
CDR3: CASGNGSTEQFF
J: TRBJ2-1
D: NA
size: NA
V: TRBV12-5

DNA: TGTGCCTGGAACCCCGGGACAGGTACCTACGAGCAGTACTTC
CDR3: CAWNPGTGTYEQYF
J: TRBJ2-7
D: TRBD1
size: NA
V: TRBV30

DNA: TGCGCCAGCAGCTCCCTGGCGGATAACTATGGCTACACCTTC
CDR3: CASSSLADNYGYTF
J: TRBJ1-2
D: NA
size: NA
V: TRBV5-1

DNA: TGTGCCAGCAGCCAAGAGACGTGGGGTTGGGCGGGGGTCACAGATACGCAGTATTTT
CDR3: CASSQETWGWAGVTDTQYF
J: TRBJ2-3
D: TRBD2
size: NA
V: TRBV4-2

DNA: TGTGCCAGCAGTGAAACAGGGATAAATGGCTACACCTTC
CDR3: CASSETGINGYTF
J: TRBJ1-2
D: NA
size: NA
V: TRBV6-5